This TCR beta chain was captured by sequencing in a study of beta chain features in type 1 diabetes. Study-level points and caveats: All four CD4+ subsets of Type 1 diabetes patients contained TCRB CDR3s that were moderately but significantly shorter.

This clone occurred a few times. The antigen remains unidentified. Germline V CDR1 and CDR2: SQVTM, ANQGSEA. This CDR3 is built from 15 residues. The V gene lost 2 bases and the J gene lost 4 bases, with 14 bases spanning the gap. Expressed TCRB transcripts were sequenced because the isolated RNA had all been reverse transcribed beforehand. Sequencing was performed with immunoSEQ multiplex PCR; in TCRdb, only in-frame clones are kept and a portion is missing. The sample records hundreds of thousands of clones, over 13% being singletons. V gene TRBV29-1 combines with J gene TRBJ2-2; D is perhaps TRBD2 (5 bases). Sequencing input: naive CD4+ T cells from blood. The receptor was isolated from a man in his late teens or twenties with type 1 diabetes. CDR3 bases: TGCAGCGTTGAAACCCACGAGGCGGGCACCGGGGAGCTGTTTTTT. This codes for CSVETHEAGTGELFF.